Listed below are T cell receptor beta chains from one sample, sequenced in a study of blood T cells in healthy people across ages. TCRdb reprocessed the 5' RACE reads via MiXCR and lists one record per CDR3 protein. The sample holds about 2 million distinct CDR3 sequences, 49% seen once. Sequenced sample: blood. These receptors were obtained from a woman aged 40 to 50 in good health. CDR3s include the opening cysteine and the closing phenylalanine or tryptophan. Each record gives: V gene, J gene, clone size, D gene, CDR3 protein, CDR3 DNA. The D gene is left open where the match is weak. The size entry is marked missing in some rows and otherwise reads once, few, many or a size class.

V: TRBV4-3
J: TRBJ2-5
size: few
D: TRBD1
CDR3: CASSRGQGGYQETQYF
DNA: TGCGCCAGCAGCCGGGGACAGGGAGGGTACCAAGAGACCCAGTACTTC

V: TRBV14
J: TRBJ2-1
size: NA
D: NA
CDR3: CASSQDMVRDEQFF
DNA: TGTGCCAGCAGCCAAGATATGGTTAGGGATGAGCAGTTCTTC

V: TRBV20-1
J: TRBJ1-2
size: NA
D: NA
CDR3: CSARTGNNNGYTF
DNA: TGCAGTGCTAGAACAGGGAATAATAATGGCTACACCTTC

V: TRBV3-1
J: TRBJ2-5
size: few
D: TRBD1
CDR3: CASSQYRGLGETQYF
DNA: TGTGCCAGCAGCCAATACAGGGGGCTGGGGGAGACCCAGTACTTC

V: TRBV4-1
J: TRBJ2-7
size: few
D: TRBD2
CDR3: CASSREVAGPYEQYF
DNA: TGCGCCAGCAGCAGAGAGGTAGCGGGACCCTACGAGCAGTACTTC

V: TRBV14
J: TRBJ2-1
size: few
D: TRBD2
CDR3: CASSQAGGLSEQFF
DNA: TGTGCCAGCAGCCAAGCGGGGGGGCTTTCGGAGCAGTTCTTC

V: TRBV20-1
J: TRBJ2-7
size: NA
D: NA
CDR3: CSAPPSGSYEQYF
DNA: TGCAGTGCCCCCCCCTCCGGTAGTTACGAGCAGTACTTC

V: TRBV27
J: TRBJ1-2
size: NA
D: NA
CDR3: CASSLSRTDYGYTF
DNA: TGTGCCAGCAGTTTATCGAGAACGGACTATGGCTACACCTTC

V: TRBV10-3
J: TRBJ2-7
size: NA
D: NA
CDR3: CAISESSVGPYEQYF
DNA: TGTGCCATCAGTGAGTCGTCGGTCGGACCCTACGAGCAGTACTTC

V: TRBV11-3
J: TRBJ2-5
size: NA
D: TRBD1
CDR3: CASSKDSQGAGETQYF
DNA: TGTGCCAGCAGCAAAGATTCACAGGGGGCAGGAGAGACCCAGTACTTC

V: TRBV7-2
J: TRBJ2-1
size: NA
D: TRBD2
CDR3: CASSKLAGSYNEQFF
DNA: TGTGCCAGCAGCAAGCTAGCGGGGTCCTACAATGAGCAGTTCTTC

V: TRBV7-3
J: TRBJ2-5
size: NA
D: TRBD1
CDR3: CANSSGTGGQETQYF
DNA: TGTGCCAACAGCTCTGGGACAGGGGGCCAAGAGACCCAGTACTTC

V: TRBV20-1
J: TRBJ2-7
size: NA
D: NA
CDR3: CSARATEIYEQYF
DNA: TGCAGTGCTAGAGCCACAGAGATCTACGAGCAGTACTTC

V: TRBV7-2
J: TRBJ2-7
size: NA
D: NA
CDR3: CASGLMYGDEQYF
DNA: TGTGCCAGCGGCTTAATGTATGGGGACGAGCAGTACTTC

V: TRBV5-1
J: TRBJ2-5
size: NA
D: TRBD2
CDR3: CASSPTVLAGEGQYF
DNA: TGCGCCAGCAGCCCCACGGTACTAGCGGGGGAGGGGCAGTACTTC

V: TRBV12-3/TRBV12-4
J: TRBJ2-3
size: NA
D: TRBD2
CDR3: CASSSSLGGGTSDTQYF
DNA: TGTGCCAGCAGCTCCTCCCTTGGCGGGGGGACTTCAGATACGCAGTATTTT

V: TRBV24-1
J: TRBJ2-7
size: NA
D: NA
CDR3: CATSDPRGSSYEQYF
DNA: TGTGCCACCAGTGACCCGAGGGGTAGCTCCTACGAGCAGTACTTC

V: TRBV12-3/TRBV12-4
J: TRBJ2-1
size: NA
D: TRBD1
CDR3: CASKTGVGNEQFF
DNA: TGTGCCAGCAAAACAGGGGTAGGAAATGAGCAGTTCTTC

V: TRBV24-1
J: TRBJ2-3
size: few
D: TRBD1
CDR3: CATSDPRDRRNTQYF
DNA: TGTGCCACCAGTGATCCCCGGGACAGGAGAAATACGCAGTATTTT

V: TRBV20-1
J: TRBJ1-6
size: NA
D: NA
CDR3: CSASRGIGSPLHF
DNA: TGCAGTGCTAGTAGGGGTATTGGGTCACCCCTCCACTTT

V: TRBV2
J: TRBJ2-3
size: once
D: TRBD2
CDR3: CATYSGEGDTQYF
DNA: TGTGCCACCTATAGCGGGGAGGGAGATACGCAGTATTTT

V: TRBV28
J: TRBJ2-7
size: NA
D: NA
CDR3: CASSLMVRRDEQYF
DNA: TGTGCCAGCAGTTTAATGGTACGCCGGGACGAGCAGTACTTC

V: TRBV15
J: TRBJ2-5
size: NA
D: NA
CDR3: CATSRDIRVTQYF
DNA: TGTGCCACCAGCAGAGATATCAGGGTGACCCAGTACTTC

V: TRBV28
J: TRBJ2-7
size: NA
D: NA
CDR3: CASIHVGSSYEQYF
DNA: TGTGCCAGCATCCACGTAGGGAGCTCCTACGAGCAGTACTTC

V: TRBV7-3
J: TRBJ2-3
size: NA
D: TRBD2
CDR3: CASSSGGGITYTDRQYF
DNA: TGTGCCAGCAGCTCCGGGGGGGGGATAACATACACAGATAGGCAGTATTTT

V: TRBV12-3/TRBV12-4
J: TRBJ1-1
size: few
D: NA
CDR3: CASSLIGTEAFF
DNA: TGCGCCAGCAGCTTGATTGGGACAGAAGCTTTCTTT

V: TRBV7-9
J: TRBJ2-7
size: once
D: NA
CDR3: CASSLGEASNEQYF
DNA: TGTGCCAGCAGCCTCGGGGAGGCCTCCAACGAGCAGTACTTC

V: TRBV7-9
J: TRBJ1-1
size: NA
D: NA
CDR3: CASIRGTNTEAFF
DNA: TGTGCCAGCATAAGAGGAACGAACACTGAAGCTTTCTTT

V: TRBV9
J: TRBJ1-4
size: once
D: TRBD1
CDR3: CASSIGTGLFNEKLFF
DNA: TGTGCCAGCAGCATCGGGACAGGACTATTTAATGAAAAACTGTTTTTT

V: TRBV4-3
J: TRBJ2-5
size: NA
D: NA
CDR3: CASSHTTVEGETQYF
DNA: TGCGCCAGCAGCCACACGACCGTAGAGGGGGAGACCCAGTACTTC

V: TRBV4-3
J: TRBJ2-7
size: NA
D: NA
CDR3: CASSQDQGPTYERYF
DNA: TGCGCCAGCAGCCAAGATCAGGGGCCGACCTACGAGCGGTACTTC

V: TRBV4-3
J: TRBJ1-1
size: NA
D: TRBD1
CDR3: CASSPGTANLPEAFF
DNA: TGCGCCAGCAGCCCGGGGACAGCGAACCTCCCTGAAGCTTTCTTT

V: TRBV6-1
J: TRBJ2-5
size: NA
D: NA
CDR3: CACSPGWETQYF
DNA: TGTGCCTGCAGTCCGGGATGGGAGACCCAGTACTTC

V: TRBV4-3
J: TRBJ2-5
size: few
D: NA
CDR3: CASSQDRWGGGAIETQYF
DNA: TGCGCCAGCAGCCAAGATAGGTGGGGTGGGGGGGCAATTGAGACCCAGTACTTC

V: TRBV9
J: TRBJ1-2
size: NA
D: NA
CDR3: CASSVGFPYGYTF
DNA: TGTGCCAGCAGCGTAGGTTTCCCCTATGGCTACACCTTC

V: TRBV24-1
J: TRBJ2-3
size: few
D: NA
CDR3: CATSEPSMGFGDTQYF
DNA: TGTGCCACCAGTGAACCCTCTATGGGGTTTGGAGATACGCAGTATTTT

V: TRBV11-2
J: TRBJ2-1
size: NA
D: TRBD2
CDR3: CASRGGKESYNERFF
DNA: TGTGCCAGCAGGGGGGGGAAAGAGTCCTACAATGAGCGGTTCTTC

V: TRBV4-3
J: TRBJ1-6
size: many
D: NA
CDR3: CASSQPGRPLHF
DNA: TGCGCCAGCAGCCAACCAGGGCGGCCCCTCCACTTT

V: TRBV7-2
J: TRBJ1-5
size: NA
D: NA
CDR3: CASSGQGVLSNQPQHF
DNA: TGTGCCAGCAGCGGGCAAGGGGTCCTCAGCAATCAGCCCCAGCATTTT

V: TRBV18
J: TRBJ2-5
size: few
D: NA
CDR3: CASSPSHSQETQYF
DNA: TGTGCCAGCTCACCATCCCACAGCCAAGAGACCCAGTACTTC

V: TRBV28
J: TRBJ2-1
size: NA
D: NA
CDR3: CASSFPPDPMASVQETQFF
DNA: TGTGCCAGCAGTTTCCCGCCCGACCCCATGGCTAGCGTACAAGAGACCCAGTTCTTC

V: TRBV7-2
J: TRBJ2-7
size: NA
D: TRBD1
CDR3: CASSQTGTYEQYF
DNA: TGTGCCAGCTCCCAGACAGGGACCTACGAGCAGTACTTC

V: TRBV29-1
J: TRBJ1-1
size: NA
D: TRBD1
CDR3: CSVGDRGLGDTEAFF
DNA: TGCAGCGTTGGGGACAGGGGGCTAGGGGACACTGAAGCTTTCTTT

V: TRBV5-6
J: TRBJ1-2
size: few
D: TRBD1
CDR3: CASSPGTVPFGYTF
DNA: TGTGCCAGCAGCCCCGGGACAGTCCCTTTTGGCTACACCTTC

V: TRBV5-1
J: TRBJ2-1
size: few
D: NA
CDR3: CASSSNMVGHANEQFF
DNA: TGCGCCAGCAGCTCGAACATGGTAGGGCACGCCAATGAGCAGTTCTTC

V: TRBV7-2
J: TRBJ2-1
size: NA
D: NA
CDR3: CASSLNRQETQFF
DNA: TGTGCCAGCAGCTTAAACCGTCAAGAGACCCAGTTCTTC

V: TRBV6-2/TRBV6-3
J: TRBJ1-2
size: NA
D: TRBD1
CDR3: CASSRDRLTSNYGYTF
DNA: TGTGCCAGCAGCCGGGACAGGCTCACTTCTAACTATGGCTACACCTTC

V: TRBV29-1
J: TRBJ2-5
size: NA
D: TRBD1
CDR3: CSAPTGGNNEQYF
DNA: TGCAGCGCTCCCACAGGGGGAAACAATGAGCAGTACTTC

V: TRBV5-4
J: TRBJ2-5
size: NA
D: NA
CDR3: CASTLPGETQYF
DNA: TGTGCCAGCACCCTTCCGGGGGAGACCCAGTACTTC

V: TRBV6-2/TRBV6-3
J: TRBJ1-4
size: NA
D: TRBD1
CDR3: CASRSDRTVFF
DNA: TGTGCCAGCAGATCGGACAGGACCGTGTTTTTT

V: TRBV25-1
J: TRBJ2-2
size: once
D: NA
CDR3: CASRRTEELFF
DNA: TGTGCCAGCCGGCGCACCGAGGAGCTGTTTTTT

V: TRBV27
J: TRBJ1-2
size: NA
D: NA
CDR3: CASSLSGYKGGYTF
DNA: TGTGCCAGCAGTTTATCTGGGTATAAGGGTGGCTACACCTTC

V: TRBV7-8
J: TRBJ2-7
size: few
D: NA
CDR3: CASSLEAEAGYEQYF
DNA: TGTGCCAGCAGCTTAGAGGCTGAAGCGGGCTACGAGCAGTACTTC

V: TRBV20-1
J: TRBJ2-7
size: many
D: TRBD1
CDR3: CSARDRGYEQYF
DNA: TGCAGCGCCCGGGACAGGGGCTACGAGCAGTACTTC

V: TRBV7-9
J: TRBJ2-3
size: few
D: NA
CDR3: CASSPLGQVRGADTQYF
DNA: TGTGCCAGCAGCCCCCTAGGGCAGGTCCGGGGAGCAGATACGCAGTATTTT

V: TRBV6-5
J: TRBJ2-7
size: NA
D: NA
CDR3: CASSYSVGLTYEQYF
DNA: TGTGCCAGCAGTTACTCGGTCGGACTGACCTACGAGCAGTACTTC

V: TRBV11-3
J: TRBJ2-7
size: NA
D: NA
CDR3: CASSFSARYKYEQYF
DNA: TGTGCCAGCAGCTTTTCTGCCAGGTACAAATACGAGCAGTACTTC

V: TRBV2
J: TRBJ2-7
size: NA
D: NA
CDR3: CASKAGTSSYEQYF
DNA: TGTGCCAGCAAGGCAGGGACTTCCTCCTACGAGCAGTACTTC

V: TRBV7-8
J: TRBJ1-5
size: NA
D: NA
CDR3: CASRQTGNNQPQHF
DNA: TGTGCCAGCAGGCAGACAGGAAACAATCAGCCCCAGCATTTT